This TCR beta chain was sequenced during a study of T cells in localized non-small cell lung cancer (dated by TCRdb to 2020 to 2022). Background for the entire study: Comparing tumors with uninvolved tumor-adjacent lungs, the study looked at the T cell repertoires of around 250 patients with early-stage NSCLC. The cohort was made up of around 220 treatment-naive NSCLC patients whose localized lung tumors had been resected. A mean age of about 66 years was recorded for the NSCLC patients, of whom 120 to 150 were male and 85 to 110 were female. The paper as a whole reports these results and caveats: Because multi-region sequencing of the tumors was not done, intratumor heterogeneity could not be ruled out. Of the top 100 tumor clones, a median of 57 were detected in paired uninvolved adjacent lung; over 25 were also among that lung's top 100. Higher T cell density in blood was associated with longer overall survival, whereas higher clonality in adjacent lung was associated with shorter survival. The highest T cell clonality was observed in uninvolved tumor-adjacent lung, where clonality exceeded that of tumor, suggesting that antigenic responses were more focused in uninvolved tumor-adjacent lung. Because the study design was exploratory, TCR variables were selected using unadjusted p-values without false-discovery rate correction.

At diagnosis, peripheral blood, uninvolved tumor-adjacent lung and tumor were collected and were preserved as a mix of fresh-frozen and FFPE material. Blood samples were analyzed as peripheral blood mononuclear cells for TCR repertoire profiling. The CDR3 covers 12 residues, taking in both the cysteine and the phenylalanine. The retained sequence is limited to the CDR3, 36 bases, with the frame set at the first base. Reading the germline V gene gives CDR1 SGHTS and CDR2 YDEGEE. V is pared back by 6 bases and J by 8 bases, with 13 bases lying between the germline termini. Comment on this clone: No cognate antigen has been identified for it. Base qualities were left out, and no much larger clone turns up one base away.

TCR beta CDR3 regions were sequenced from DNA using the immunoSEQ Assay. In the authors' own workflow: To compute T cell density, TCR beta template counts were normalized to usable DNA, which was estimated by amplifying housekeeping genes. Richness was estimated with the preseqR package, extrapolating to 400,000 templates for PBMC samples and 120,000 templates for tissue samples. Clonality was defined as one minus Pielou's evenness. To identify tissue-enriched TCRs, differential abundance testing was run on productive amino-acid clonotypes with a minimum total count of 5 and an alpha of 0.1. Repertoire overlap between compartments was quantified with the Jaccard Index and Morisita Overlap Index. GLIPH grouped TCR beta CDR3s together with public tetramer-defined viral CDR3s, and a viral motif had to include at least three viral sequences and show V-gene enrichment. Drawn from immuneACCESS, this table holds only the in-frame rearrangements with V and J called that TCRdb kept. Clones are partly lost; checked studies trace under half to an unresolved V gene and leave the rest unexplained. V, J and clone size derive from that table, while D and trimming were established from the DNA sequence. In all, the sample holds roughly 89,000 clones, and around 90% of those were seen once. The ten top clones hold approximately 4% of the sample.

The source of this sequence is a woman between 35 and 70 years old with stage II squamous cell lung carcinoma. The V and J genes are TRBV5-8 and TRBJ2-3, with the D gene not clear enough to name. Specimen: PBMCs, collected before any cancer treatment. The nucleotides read TGTGCCAGCAACCTCGGGTCGACTACGCAGTATTTT. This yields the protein CASNLGSTTQYF.